This T cell receptor beta chain stems from a study of blood T cells in healthy people across ages. Comment on this clonotype: A junction end diverges from the germline sequence, so it may reflect a read error.

The CDR3 totals 15 residues. Per germline, CDR1 SGHNT and CDR2 YYREEE (reference sequence). PCR was performed a second time for about 6 to 12 cycles using a sample-barcoded 5' primer and a J-beta primer mix. TCRdb re-called the 5' RACE reads through MiXCR, storing one row per CDR3 protein. The table lists 750,000 to 950,000 distinct CDR3 sequences, 20% to 30% of them singletons. This sample was also put to use in a study of T cells of mothers and their children.

Sequenced material: blood. J is TRBJ2-1 and V is TRBV5-4, with unresolved D. This TCR came from a boy between 5 and 17 years old in good health. CDR3 DNA: TGTGCCAGCAGCTTGGATCAAAGCTCCTGCAATGAGCAGTTCTTC. The encoded protein is CASSLDQSSCNEQFF.